The 24 T cell receptor beta chains given below trace back to one sample, sequenced in a study of cytomegalovirus exposure and HLA in healthy donors. Primers included in the PCR were 60 Vbeta and 13 Jbeta primers. Clones were read by immunoSEQ multiplex PCR, and TCRdb kept only the in-frame ones, dropping some. The sample records roughly 100,000 clones, roughly 70% being singletons. Material: PBMCs. The source is a man between 35 and 55 years old in good health and CMV-seropositive.

The table lists this clone with a count of one. The chain carries TRBV19 and TRBJ1-5, with a tentative D call TRBD1 (6 bases). The germline V and J ends were trimmed by 8 bases and 3 bases, with 11 bases remaining between them. The germline V gene has CDR1 LNHDA and CDR2 SQIVND (reference sequence). The CDR3 is made up of 13 amino acids. Written as DNA, the CDR3 is TGTGCCAGTGTCACAGGGATCAATCAGCCCCAGCATTTT. Translated, it gives CASVTGINQPQHF.

This clone was seen a few times. The chain couples TRBV6-5 to TRBJ2-2, with unresolved D. Germline V gives CDR1 MNHEY, CDR2 SVGAGI. V lost 2 bases to trimming and J lost 4 bases, with 8 bases between them. CDR3 length equals 14 residues. The CDR3 coding sequence is TGTGCCAGCAGTTACGATACAATCACCGGGGAGCTGTTTTTT. As protein: CASSYDTITGELFF.

This chain connects TRBV5-6 to TRBJ2-3; the match to TRBD2 covers 7 bases. This CDR3 spans 16 amino acids. The V gene end was trimmed by 3 bases and the J gene end by 1 base; junction bases not matched to a gene: 8. Looked up from germline, CDR1 is SGHDT and CDR2 is YYEEEE. CDR3: CASSSMLAVGTDTQYF. In DNA, the CDR3 is TGTGCCAGCAGCTCGATGCTAGCGGTGGGCACAGATACGCAGTATTTT.

The CDR3 DNA reads TGTGCCAGCAGGGGAACTAGCGGAGGGAACAATGAGCAGTTCTTC. Its protein is CASRGTSGGNNEQFF. The rearrangement joins TRBV5-4 to TRBJ2-1; 8 bases are shared with TRBD2. The germline gives CDR1 SGHNT, CDR2 YYREEE (reference sequence). The trim removed 5 bases at V and 5 bases at J, leaving 9 bases unmatched. The CDR3 covers 15 residues.

This clone showed up just a few times. This chain uses TRBV4-2 with TRBJ2-1; 10 nucleotides match TRBD2. Germline-derived CDR1 and CDR2 are LGHNA and YNFKEQ. The CDR3 consists of 12 residues. V lost 2 bases, J lost 15 bases, and 4 bases stayed unmatched. The chain's CDR3 is CASSQLAGEAFF. The CDR3 coding sequence is TGTGCCAGCAGCCAACTAGCGGGAGAGGCGTTCTTC.

The chain employs TRBV5-1 and TRBJ2-7, with 9 bases fitting TRBD2. The V gene's germline CDR1 is SGHRS and CDR2 YFSETQ. With 3 bases clipped from V and 3 bases from J, the junction kept 10 bases outside the gene matches. This CDR3 is 16 amino acids long. CDR3 bases: TGCGCCAGCAGCTCCGCGACAGCGGGAGGTTTCTACGAGCAGTACTTC. Translation gives CASSSATAGGFYEQYF. Complete variable domain (other parts from reference TRBV5-1 and TRBJ2-7): KAGVTQTPRYLIKTRGQQVTLSCSPISGHRSVSWYQQTPGQGLQFLFEYFSETQRNKGNFPGRFSGRQFSNSRSEMNVSTLELGDSALYLCASSSATAGGFYEQYFGPGTRLTVT.

This clone was found once. The chain recombines TRBV4-1 with TRBJ2-7; 12 bases line up with TRBD2. The V and J ends lost 4 bases and 11 bases, in that order; junction bases with no gene match: 9. CDR1 and CDR2 (germline): MGHRA, YSYEKL. The CDR3 has 14 residues. The CDR3 DNA reads TGCGCCAGCAGCCCCGCCGGACTAGCGGGATTTAAGTACTTC. Protein: CASSPAGLAGFKYF.

The V call is TRBV5-1, the J call TRBJ2-1; 9 nucleotides match TRBD1. Trimming cost V 1 base and J 8 bases; bases outside gene matches: 4. CDR3 length: 14 residues. Germline values: CDR1 SGHRS, CDR2 YFSETQ. The CDR3 loop reads CASSLRDRVHEQFF. The CDR3 region has the DNA TGCGCCAGCAGCTTGAGGGACAGGGTTCATGAGCAGTTCTTC.

The genes are TRBV18 and TRBJ1-2; unclear D gene. The ends were cut back, 3 bases at V and 4 bases at J, with 15 bases in the middle. Looked up from germline, CDR1 is KGHSH and CDR2 is LQKENI. This CDR3 has 15 amino acids. CDR3 DNA: TGTGCCAGCTCACCTGTTCAGGAGGCCAGCTATGGCTACACCTTC. This codes for CASSPVQEASYGYTF.

This chain joins TRBV29-1 and TRBJ1-1; D perhaps matches TRBD1 (5 bases). Germline CDR1 is SQVTM and CDR2 is ANQGSEA. The CDR3 loop spans 11 amino acids. V shed 7 bases and J shed 5 bases, with 11 bases lying between them. The CDR3 spells CSAMEGTEAFF. Here the CDR3 DNA reads TGCAGCGCTATGGAGGGGACTGAAGCTTTCTTT.

The genes are TRBV9 and TRBJ1-1; 7 bases are shared with TRBD1. Looked up from germline, CDR1 is SGDLS and CDR2 is YYNGEE. Germline trimming cut 4 bases from V and 5 bases from J; bases unmatched to any gene: 5. This CDR3 has 13 amino acids. CDR3 region: CASSLRQGTEAFF. CDR3 bases: TGTGCCAGCAGCTTGCGACAGGGAACTGAAGCTTTCTTT.

The V and J genes are TRBV10-3 and TRBJ2-1; D is perhaps TRBD2 (6 bases). CDR3 size: 16 residues. The germline V and J ends were trimmed by 5 bases and 3 bases, with 17 bases remaining between them. From germline, CDR1 is ENHRY and CDR2 SYGVKD. In DNA, the CDR3 is TGTGCCATCAGTCCTCTGGGGGTAGCGGACTACAATGAGCAGTTCTTC. Protein product: CAISPLGVADYNEQFF.

This clone occurred once. The chain has TRBV6-5 and TRBJ2-2, with D possibly TRBD2 on 7 matching bases. The germline V gene encodes CDR1 MNHEY and CDR2 SVGAGI. This CDR3 comprises 15 residues. V was shortened by 4 bases and J by 7 bases, with 16 bases between the two germline ends. CDR3 residues: CASSWSGGSFGELFF. In nucleotides, the CDR3 is TGTGCCAGCAGTTGGTCGGGGGGCTCGTTCGGGGAGCTGTTTTTT.

A few counts support this clone. Other DNA sequences in this sample translate to the same CDR3. The V gene is TRBV10-1, the J gene TRBJ2-2; no clear D. Per the germline V gene, CDR1 is WNHNN and CDR2 is SYGVQD (reference sequence). The CDR3 has 14 amino acids. V was cut by 0 bases and J by 1 base, with 3 bases left in between. CDR3 DNA: TGCGCCAGCAGTGAGTCGAGGAACACCGGGGAGCTGTTTTTT. Protein sequence: CASSESRNTGELFF.

The CDR3 sequence: CSVSEGAGYGYTF. The CDR3 DNA reads TGCAGCGTTTCAGAGGGGGCAGGATATGGCTACACCTTC. This chain joins TRBV29-1 and TRBJ1-2; 7 bases fit TRBD1. Germline V gives CDR1 SQVTM, CDR2 ANQGSEA. The CDR3 extends over 13 amino acids. V lost 5 bases, J lost 5 bases, and 8 bases stayed unmatched.

The chain recombines TRBV5-1 with TRBJ2-2; D ambiguous. The CDR3 spans 13 residues. Trimming cost V 0 bases and J 7 bases, with 7 bases left between them. Germline-derived CDR1 and CDR2 are SGHRS and YFSETQ. The CDR3, as DNA: TGCGCCAGCAGCTTGGGGCAGCGCGGGGAGCTGTTTTTT. Amino acid sequence: CASSLGQRGELFF.

The V and J genes are TRBV27 and TRBJ2-7, with D perhaps TRBD2 (6 bases). V lost 5 bases, J lost 4 bases, and 21 bases lay in between. The CDR3 length is 16 residues. Per germline, CDR1 MNHEY and CDR2 SMNVEV (reference sequence). The CDR3 DNA reads TGTGCCAGCAGTCCCACGGGGAGTGGTGCGGGATACGAGCAGTACGTC. Encoded protein: CASSPTGSGAGYEQYV.

This chain connects TRBV2 to TRBJ2-1; D not resolved. The ends were cut back, 4 bases at V and 10 bases at J, with 11 bases in the middle. The CDR3 is made up of 12 amino acids. From germline, CDR1 is SNHLY and CDR2 FYNNEI. The CDR3 protein is CASSVVVQEQFF. CDR3 coding DNA: TGTGCCAGCAGTGTTGTAGTTCAAGAGCAGTTCTTC.

This sequence joins TRBV13 and TRBJ1-4, with a weak D call TRBD1 (5 bases). V lost 1 base and J lost 7, with 10 bases in between. CDR3 length equals 14 residues. Germline CDR1 and CDR2: PRHDT and FYEKMQ (reference sequence). In nucleotides, the CDR3 is TGTGCCAGCAGCTTAGAAGGGGCCCGTGAAAAACTGTTTTTT. Protein product: CASSLEGAREKLFF. Full variable domain (outside the CDR3, taken from reference TRBV13 and TRBJ1-4): AAGVIQSPRHLIKEKRETATLKCYPIPRHDTVYWYQQGPGQDPQFLISFYEKMQSDKGSIPDRFSAQQFSDYHSELNMSSLELGDSALYFCASSLEGAREKLFFGSGTQLSVL.

V usage is TRBV28 and J usage is TRBJ2-5, with D tentatively TRBD2 (6 bases). This CDR3 region has 13 residues. Germline CDR1 is MDHEN and CDR2 is SYDVKM. V shed 7 bases and J shed 5 bases, with 14 bases lying between them. The CDR3 is CASTVGGPETQYF. CDR3 bases: TGTGCCAGCACTGTGGGGGGACCGGAGACCCAGTACTTC.

V usage is TRBV14 and J usage is TRBJ2-7; TRBD2 agrees at 11 bases. The CDR3 consists of 17 residues. The trim removed 0 bases at V and 1 base at J, leaving 5 bases unmatched. The germline V gene has CDR1 SGHDN and CDR2 FVKESK. The CDR3: CASSQDITSGRSYEQYF. CDR3 sequence (DNA): TGTGCCAGCAGCCAAGATATTACTAGCGGGAGATCCTACGAGCAGTACTTC.

This clone was counted between two and nine times. This chain links TRBV18 with TRBJ2-5; 7 bases agree with TRBD2. CDR1 and CDR2 from the germline V gene are KGHSH and LQKENI. This CDR3 has 16 residues. V was pared by 4 bases and J by 4 bases, with 12 bases of the junction left unmatched. The CDR3 DNA sequence: TGTGCCAGCTCACGGAGCGGGATAGCCGAGGGAGAGACCCAGTACTTC. It specifies CASSRSGIAEGETQYF.

The chain uses TRBV29-1 and TRBJ2-7, with 7 nucleotides matching TRBD1. Germline-derived CDR1 and CDR2 are SQVTM and ANQGSEA. Trimming removed 4 bases from V and 2 bases from J; junction bases left unmatched: 8. The CDR3 covers 14 residues. As DNA, the CDR3 is TGCAGCGTTGCTCCGGGACAGTCCCCCTACGAGCAGTACTTC. Translation gives CSVAPGQSPYEQYF.

The DNA of the CDR3 is TGCAGCGTGTGGAGCGGCAACTATGGCTACACCTTC. It translates to CSVWSGNYGYTF. This rearrangement joins TRBV29-1 to TRBJ1-2; D gene unclear. The V end was cut by 6 bases, the J end by 2 bases, with 10 bases between. Germline assignment: CDR1 SQVTM and CDR2 ANQGSEA. This CDR3 is built from 12 residues. The complete variable domain, with remaining parts taken from reference TRBV29-1 and TRBJ1-2, reads SAVISQKPSRDICQRGTSLTIQCQVDSQVTMMFWYRQQPGQSLTLIATANQGSEATYESGFVIDKFPISRPNLTFSTLTVSNMSPEDSSIYLCSVWSGNYGYTFGSGTRLTVV.